A single sample gave rise to the 19 T cell receptor beta chains below, sequenced in a study of T cell changes during pregnancy in multiple sclerosis. Here immunoSEQ multiplex PCR was the method, and the copy in TCRdb shows in-frame clones only, minus some. This sample has about 59,000 clones, with just under 95% found just once. Sequenced material: CD4+ T cells from peripheral blood mononuclear cells, taken before pregnancy. The receptors come from a female donor with multiple sclerosis, enrolled in a pregnancy study.

This clone was picked up one time. CDR3 coding DNA: TGTGCCAGCTCACCACTAAAAGATCCGGCAGGCGGCTACACCTTC. Amino acid sequence: CASSPLKDPAGGYTF. This sequence joins TRBV18 and TRBJ1-2; D uncertain. This CDR3 is built from 15 residues. The V gene's germline CDR1 is KGHSH and CDR2 LQKENI. V lost 1 base and J 8 bases, leaving 17 bases between the germline ends. The whole variable domain, remainder taken from reference TRBV18 and TRBJ1-2, is NAGVMQNPRHLVRRRGQEARLRCSPMKGHSHVYWYRQLPEEGLKFMVYLQKENIIDESGMPKERFSAEFPKEGPSILRIQQVVRGDSAAYFCASSPLKDPAGGYTFGSGTRLTVV.

CDR3 protein: CASSRGGASGMVYEQYF. The CDR3 nucleotides read TGCGCCAGCAGTCGGGGAGGGGCTAGCGGGATGGTTTACGAGCAGTACTTC. This chain uses TRBV4-3 with TRBJ2-7; 9 bases are shared with TRBD2. The CDR3 runs 17 residues. Per the germline V gene, CDR1 is LGHNA and CDR2 is YSLEER. Losses at the gene ends were 6 bases for V and 4 bases for J; bases not matched to a gene: 16.

The rearrangement joins TRBV7-9 to TRBJ2-1; possible D gene TRBD1, 6 bases. There are 13 residues in the CDR3. The germline V and J ends were trimmed by 5 bases and 10 bases, with 15 bases remaining between them. From germline, CDR1 is SEHNR and CDR2 FQNEAQ (reference sequence). Here the CDR3 reads CASSLNQGNEQFF. The CDR3 DNA reads TGTGCCAGCAGCCTAAACCAGGGGAACGAGCAGTTCTTC.

V is TRBV19 and J is TRBJ1-1, with D possibly TRBD1 on 5 matching bases. The CDR3 covers 15 residues. From germline, CDR1 is LNHDA and CDR2 SQIVND (reference sequence). V lost 5 bases and J lost 1, with 14 bases in between. The CDR3: CASSSSLGQNTEAFF. CDR3 coding DNA: TGTGCCAGTAGTTCCAGCCTCGGACAGAACACTGAAGCTTTCTTT.

This sequence joins TRBV25-1 and TRBJ1-2; no reliable D call. Trimming stripped 0 bases from V and 0 bases from J, with 2 bases between. Germline V gives CDR1 MGHDK, CDR2 SYGVNS. The CDR3 consists of 13 residues. The CDR3 spells CASSEYANYGYTF. In nucleotides, the CDR3 is TGTGCCAGCAGTGAATACGCTAACTATGGCTACACCTTC.

J is TRBJ2-7 and V is TRBV11-2; D is uncertain. This CDR3 is built from 13 residues. V was pared by 0 bases and J by 2 bases, with 5 bases between. From germline, CDR1 is SGHAT and CDR2 FQNNGV. CDR3 DNA: TGTGCCAGCAGCTTAGAGCGGACCTACGAGCAGTACTTC. Residues: CASSLERTYEQYF.

CDR3 sequence (DNA): TGTGCCAGCTCCGGGACAGGGGGCAGCAATCAGCCCCAGCATTTT. It specifies CASSGTGGSNQPQHF. The chain recombines TRBV18 with TRBJ1-5, with 12 bases lining up with TRBD1. Per germline, CDR1 KGHSH and CDR2 LQKENI. The J segment lost 1 base and the V segment lost 6 bases, leaving 1 base of the junction unmatched. This CDR3 comprises 15 residues. The full variable domain, its missing parts supplied by reference TRBV18 and TRBJ1-5, is NAGVMQNPRHLVRRRGQEARLRCSPMKGHSHVYWYRQLPEEGLKFMVYLQKENIIDESGMPKERFSAEFPKEGPSILRIQQVVRGDSAAYFCASSGTGGSNQPQHFGDGTRLSIL.

The chain links TRBV13 to TRBJ1-1; tentatively, D is TRBD1 (6 bases). The germline CDR1 and CDR2 sequences are PRHDT and FYEKMQ (reference sequence). The CDR3 extends over 13 amino acids. Trimming took 5 bases from V and 5 from J, leaving 12 bases between them. This CDR3 reads CASSPGGGTEAFF. The CDR3 region has the DNA TGTGCCAGCAGCCCGGGGGGCGGGACTGAAGCTTTCTTT.

The CDR3 is CASSIGSGGYNEQFF. The CDR3 DNA reads as TGTGCCAGTAGTATCGGCTCGGGGGGCTACAATGAGCAGTTCTTC. V gene TRBV19 combines with J gene TRBJ2-1; the match to TRBD2 covers 7 bases. In germline, CDR1 is LNHDA, CDR2 SQIVND (reference sequence). J was trimmed by 3 bases and V by 3 bases; bases with no gene match: 5. The CDR3 spans 15 residues.

This clone was seen a few times. The chain combines TRBV30 with TRBJ2-7, with TRBD2 identical over 16 bases. This CDR3 spans 16 amino acids. With V trimmed by 1 base and J by 6 bases, 6 bases remained unmatched. Germline V gene lookup returns CDR1 GTSNPN and CDR2 SVGIG (reference sequence). In nucleotides, the CDR3 is TGTGCCTGGAGTGGCGGGACTAGCGGGAGGGTTGGCGAGCAGTACTTC. Encoded protein: CAWSGGTSGRVGEQYF.

The chain combines TRBV4-3 with TRBJ2-4, with a weak D call TRBD1 (5 bases). V was clipped by 2 bases and J by 0 bases, with 11 bases between them. CDR1 is LGHNA and CDR2 is YSLEER in the germline V gene. The CDR3 sequence is 16 residues long. The CDR3 is CASSQSGSGAKNIQYF. Written as DNA, the CDR3 is TGCGCCAGCAGCCAATCAGGGTCGGGAGCCAAAAACATTCAGTACTTC.

The rearrangement links TRBV13 to TRBJ2-1, with 11 bases lining up with TRBD2. The V segment lost 9 bases and the J segment 8 bases; nucleotides outside the gene matches: 12. CDR3 length: 15 amino acids. Germline lookup yields CDR1 PRHDT and CDR2 FYEKMQ (reference sequence). The CDR3 loop is CASSGGLAANDEQFF. For the CDR3, the DNA is TGTGCCAGTTCGGGGGGACTAGCGGCTAATGATGAGCAGTTCTTC.

This clone came up a few times. V usage is TRBV25-1 and J usage is TRBJ1-1; no firm D call. This CDR3 contains 11 residues. The V and J ends lost 8 bases and 2 bases respectively, with 6 bases between them. Germline loops: CDR1 MGHDK, CDR2 SYGVNS. CDR3 sequence: CASVHNTEAFF. The CDR3 DNA sequence: TGTGCCAGCGTACACAACACTGAAGCTTTCTTT.

Here the CDR3 DNA reads TGTGCCAGCAGCGTAGCATTGGGACAGTATGACAATGAGCAGTTCTTC. Translated, it gives CASSVALGQYDNEQFF. V is TRBV9 and J is TRBJ2-1, with 7 bases lining up with TRBD1. The CDR3 spans 16 residues. Trimming removed 0 bases from V and 5 bases from J; junction bases left unmatched: 8. Germline lookup yields CDR1 SGDLS and CDR2 YYNGEE.

The chain carries TRBV5-4 and TRBJ2-1; 10 nucleotides agree with TRBD2. Trimming cost V 0 bases and J 9 bases; bases outside gene matches: 9. CDR1 SGHNT and CDR2 YYREEE come from the germline V gene (reference sequence). This CDR3 region has 16 residues. The CDR3 sequence is CASSLGGLAGEGEQFF. The CDR3 DNA follows: TGTGCCAGCAGCTTGGGTGGTCTAGCGGGAGAGGGTGAGCAGTTCTTC. Combining the CDR3 with reference TRBV5-4 and TRBJ2-1 gives the whole variable domain ETGVTQSPTHLIKTRGQQVTLRCSSQSGHNTVSWYQQALGQGPQFIFQYYREEENGRGNFPPRFSGLQFPNYSSELNVNALELDDSALYLCASSLGGLAGEGEQFFGPGTRLTVL.

This chain links TRBV28 with TRBJ2-7; a possible D gene is TRBD2 (5 bases). The germline CDR1 and CDR2 sequences are MDHEN and SYDVKM. Between the trimmed V and J ends, which lost 4 bases and 0 bases, there was a span of 13 bases. The CDR3 runs 15 residues. The DNA of the CDR3 is TGTGCCAGCAGTTCTCCCCTCGGGGTCTCCTACGAGCAGTACTTC. Protein: CASSSPLGVSYEQYF.

The chain links TRBV25-1 to TRBJ1-1, with TRBD1 as a possible D gene (5 bases). Trimming pared 2 bases from V and 1 base from J, leaving 14 bases between. The germline CDR1 and CDR2 sequences are MGHDK and SYGVNS. The CDR3 loop spans 16 amino acids. The CDR3 region is CASSEMGLGGNTEAFF. CDR3 DNA sequence: TGTGCCAGCAGTGAAATGGGACTGGGAGGGAACACTGAAGCTTTCTTT.

This chain uses TRBV6-1 with TRBJ1-5, with D possibly matching TRBD1 (5 bases). CDR1 and CDR2 (germline): MNHNS, SASEGT. CDR3 length: 14 amino acids. Trimming took 0 bases from V and 6 from J, leaving 9 bases between them. CDR3 sequence (DNA): TGTGCCAGCAGTGAAGCGGGGGGGAGTCAGCCCCAGCATTTT. It specifies CASSEAGGSQPQHF.

This chain links TRBV7-3 with TRBJ2-1; D might be TRBD2 (6 bases). This CDR3 is 18 amino acids long. Per the germline V gene, CDR1 is SGHTA and CDR2 is FQGTGA. The V end lost 4 bases, the J end lost 2 bases, and 21 bases lay between the germline ends. CDR3 coding DNA: TGTGCCAGCAGCTCCTCCGGGAGCGGAATCCGGCCCTACAATGAGCAGTTCTTC. The encoded protein is CASSSSGSGIRPYNEQFF.